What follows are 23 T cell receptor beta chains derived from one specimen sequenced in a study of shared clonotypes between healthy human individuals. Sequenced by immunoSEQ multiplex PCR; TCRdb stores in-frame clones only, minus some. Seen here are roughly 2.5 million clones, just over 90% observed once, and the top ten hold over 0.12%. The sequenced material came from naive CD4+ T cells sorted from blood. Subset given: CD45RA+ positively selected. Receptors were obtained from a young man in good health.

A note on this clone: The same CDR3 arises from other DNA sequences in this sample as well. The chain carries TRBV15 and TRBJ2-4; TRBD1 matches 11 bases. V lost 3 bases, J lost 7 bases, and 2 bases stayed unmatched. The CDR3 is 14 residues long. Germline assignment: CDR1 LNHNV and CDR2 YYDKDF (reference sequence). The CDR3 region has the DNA TGTGCCACCAGCAGGGGGACAGGGGGGAACATTCAGTACTTC. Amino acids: CATSRGTGGNIQYF.

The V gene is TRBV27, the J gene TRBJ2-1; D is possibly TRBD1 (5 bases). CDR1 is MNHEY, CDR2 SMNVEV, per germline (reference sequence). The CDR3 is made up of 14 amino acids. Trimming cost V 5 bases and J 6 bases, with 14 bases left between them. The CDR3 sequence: CASSTSRQSNEQFF. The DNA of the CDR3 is TGTGCCAGCAGTACCTCTAGACAGTCCAATGAGCAGTTCTTC.

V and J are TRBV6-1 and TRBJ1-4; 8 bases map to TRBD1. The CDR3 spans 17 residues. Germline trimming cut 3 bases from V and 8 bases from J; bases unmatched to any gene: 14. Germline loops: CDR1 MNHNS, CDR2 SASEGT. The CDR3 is CASSETFGQGPWEKLFF. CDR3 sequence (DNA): TGTGCCAGCAGTGAGACCTTTGGACAGGGACCGTGGGAAAAACTGTTTTTT.

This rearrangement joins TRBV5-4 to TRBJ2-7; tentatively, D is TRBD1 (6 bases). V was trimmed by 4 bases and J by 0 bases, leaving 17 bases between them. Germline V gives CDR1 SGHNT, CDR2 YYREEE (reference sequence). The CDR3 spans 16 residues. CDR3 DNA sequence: TGTGCCAGCAGCGCCCCGACAGGCTCGAGCTCCTACGAGCAGTACTTC. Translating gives CASSAPTGSSSYEQYF.

The CDR3 nucleotides read TGCGCCAGCAGCCAAGACGGGGGACAGGGTAATGAAAAACTGTTTTTT. Translation: CASSQDGGQGNEKLFF. V gene TRBV4-1 combines with J gene TRBJ1-4; 9 bases agree with TRBD1. With V trimmed by 0 bases and J by 4 bases, 3 bases remained unmatched. Germline-derived CDR1 and CDR2 are MGHRA and YSYEKL. The CDR3 has 16 residues.

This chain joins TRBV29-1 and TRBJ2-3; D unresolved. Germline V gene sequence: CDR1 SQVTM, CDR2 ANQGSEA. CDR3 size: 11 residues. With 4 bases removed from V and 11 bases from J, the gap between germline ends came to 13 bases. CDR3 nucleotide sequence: TGCAGCGTTGGAGTAGCCGTAGAGCAGTATTTT. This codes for CSVGVAVEQYF.

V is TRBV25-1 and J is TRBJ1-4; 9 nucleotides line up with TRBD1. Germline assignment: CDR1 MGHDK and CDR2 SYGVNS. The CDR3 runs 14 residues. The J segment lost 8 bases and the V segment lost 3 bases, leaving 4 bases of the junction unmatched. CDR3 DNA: TGTGCCAGCAGTGAGGGACAGGGCGGGGAAAAACTGTTTTTT. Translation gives CASSEGQGGEKLFF.

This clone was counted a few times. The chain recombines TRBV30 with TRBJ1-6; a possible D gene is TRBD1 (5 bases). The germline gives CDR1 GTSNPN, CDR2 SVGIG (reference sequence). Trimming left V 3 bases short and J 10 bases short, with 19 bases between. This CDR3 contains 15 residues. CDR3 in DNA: TGTGCCTGGAGCGGGACGAGCGGATATGAATCACCCCTCCACTTT. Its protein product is CAWSGTSGYESPLHF. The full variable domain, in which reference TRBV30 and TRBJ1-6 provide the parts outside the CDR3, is SQTIHQWPATLVQPVGSPLSLECTVEGTSNPNLYWYRQAAGRGLQLLFYSVGIGQISSEVPQNLSASRPQDRQFILSSKKLLLSDSGFYLCAWSGTSGYESPLHFGNGTRLTVT.

The DNA for the CDR3 is TGCGCCAGCAGCCAACTGGGACTAGCGGGAGGCGATGAGCAGTTCTTC. Protein: CASSQLGLAGGDEQFF. The J gene is TRBJ2-1, the V gene TRBV4-3, with 15 bases aligning to TRBD2. CDR1 is LGHNA and CDR2 is YSLEER in the germline V gene. V dropped 2 bases and J dropped 8; count of bases not matched to a gene: 4. This CDR3 contains 16 residues.

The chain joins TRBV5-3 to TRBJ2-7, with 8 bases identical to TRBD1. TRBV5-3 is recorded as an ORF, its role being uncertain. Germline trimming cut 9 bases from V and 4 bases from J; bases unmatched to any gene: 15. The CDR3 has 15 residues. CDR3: CANSLNGTGSYEQYF. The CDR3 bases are TGTGCCAACTCCTTAAACGGGACAGGCTCTTACGAGCAGTACTTC.

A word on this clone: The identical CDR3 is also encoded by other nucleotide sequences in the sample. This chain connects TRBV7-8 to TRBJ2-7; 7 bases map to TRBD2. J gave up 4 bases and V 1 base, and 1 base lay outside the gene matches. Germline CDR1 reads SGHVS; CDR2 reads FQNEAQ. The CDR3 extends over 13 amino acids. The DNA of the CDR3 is TGTGCCAGCAGCTTAGGCGGGGGTTACGAGCAGTACTTC. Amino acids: CASSLGGGYEQYF.

CDR3 in amino acids: CASSLADRDLKAEAFF. The CDR3 DNA sequence: TGCGCCAGCAGCTTGGCGGACAGGGACCTGAAGGCTGAAGCTTTCTTT. This sequence joins TRBV5-1 and TRBJ1-1, with 8 bases that match TRBD1. This CDR3 is 16 amino acids long. Germline CDR1 is SGHRS and CDR2 is YFSETQ. Germline trimming cut 0 bases from V and 6 bases from J; bases unmatched to any gene: 10.

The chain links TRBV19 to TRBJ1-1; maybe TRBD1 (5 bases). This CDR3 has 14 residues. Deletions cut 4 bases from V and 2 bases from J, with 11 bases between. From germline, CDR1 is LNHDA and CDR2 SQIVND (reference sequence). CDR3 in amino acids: CASSKRQLNTEAFF. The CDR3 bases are TGTGCCAGTAGTAAAAGACAGTTAAACACTGAAGCTTTCTTT.

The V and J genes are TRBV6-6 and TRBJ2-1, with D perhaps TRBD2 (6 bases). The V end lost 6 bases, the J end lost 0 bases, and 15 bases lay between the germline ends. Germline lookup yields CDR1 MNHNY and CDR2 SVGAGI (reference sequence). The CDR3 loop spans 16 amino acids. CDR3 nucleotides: TGTGCCAGCAGGACCGTGGAGCGGGCCTCCTACAATGAGCAGTTCTTC. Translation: CASRTVERASYNEQFF.

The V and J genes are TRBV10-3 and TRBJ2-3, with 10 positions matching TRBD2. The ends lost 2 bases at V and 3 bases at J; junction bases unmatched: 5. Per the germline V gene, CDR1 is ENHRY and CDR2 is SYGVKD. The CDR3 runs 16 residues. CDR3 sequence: CAISESSGRTTDTQYF. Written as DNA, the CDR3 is TGTGCCATCAGTGAGAGTAGCGGGAGGACTACAGATACGCAGTATTTT.

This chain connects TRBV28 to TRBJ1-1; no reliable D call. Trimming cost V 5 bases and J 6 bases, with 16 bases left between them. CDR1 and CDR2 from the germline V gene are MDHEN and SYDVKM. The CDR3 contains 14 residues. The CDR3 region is CASSTTGRVAEAFF. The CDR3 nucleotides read TGTGCCAGCAGTACGACGGGGAGGGTCGCTGAAGCTTTCTTT.

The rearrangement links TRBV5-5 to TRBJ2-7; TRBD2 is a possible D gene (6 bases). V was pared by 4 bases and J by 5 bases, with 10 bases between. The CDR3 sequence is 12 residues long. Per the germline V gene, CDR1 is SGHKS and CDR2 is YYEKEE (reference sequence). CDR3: CASSAEGHEQYF. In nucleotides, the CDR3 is TGTGCCAGCAGCGCGGAGGGCCACGAGCAGTACTTC. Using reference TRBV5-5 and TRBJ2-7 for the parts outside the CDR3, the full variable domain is DAGVTQSPTHLIKTRGQQVTLRCSPISGHKSVSWYQQVLGQGPQFIFQYYEKEERGRGNFPDRFSARQFPNYSSELNVNALLLGDSALYLCASSAEGHEQYFGPGTRLTVT.

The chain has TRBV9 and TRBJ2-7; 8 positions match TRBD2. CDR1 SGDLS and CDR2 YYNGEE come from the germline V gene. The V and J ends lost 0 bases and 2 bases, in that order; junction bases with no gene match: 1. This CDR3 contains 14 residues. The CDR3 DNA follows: TGTGCCAGCAGCGTAGGACTAGCGCCCTACGAGCAGTACTTC. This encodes CASSVGLAPYEQYF.

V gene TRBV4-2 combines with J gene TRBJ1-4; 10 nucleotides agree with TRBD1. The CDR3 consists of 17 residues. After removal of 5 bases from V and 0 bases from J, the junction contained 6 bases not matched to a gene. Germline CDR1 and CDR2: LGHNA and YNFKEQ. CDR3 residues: CASSSTGQGTTNEKLFF. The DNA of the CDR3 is TGTGCCAGCAGCAGTACGGGACAGGGGACAACTAATGAAAAACTGTTTTTT.

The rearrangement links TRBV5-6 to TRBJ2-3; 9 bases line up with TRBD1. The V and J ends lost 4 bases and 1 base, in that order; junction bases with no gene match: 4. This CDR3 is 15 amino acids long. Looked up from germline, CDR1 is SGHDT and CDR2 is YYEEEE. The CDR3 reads CASSLWTGGTDTQYF. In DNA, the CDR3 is TGTGCCAGCAGCCTTTGGACAGGGGGCACAGATACGCAGTATTTT.

CDR3 sequence reads: CASSYSEYYNEQFF. As DNA, the CDR3 is TGTGCCAGCAGTTATAGCGAGTACTACAATGAGCAGTTCTTC. The chain carries TRBV27 and TRBJ2-1; TRBD2 is a possible D gene (5 bases). CDR1 and CDR2 (germline): MNHEY, SMNVEV (reference sequence). Trimming cost V 4 bases and J 3 bases, with 10 bases left between them. The CDR3 extends over 14 amino acids.

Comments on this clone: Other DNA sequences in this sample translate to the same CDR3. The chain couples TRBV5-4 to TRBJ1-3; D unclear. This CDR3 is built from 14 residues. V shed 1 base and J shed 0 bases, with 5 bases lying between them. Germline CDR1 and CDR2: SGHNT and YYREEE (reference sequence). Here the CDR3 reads CASSLPGSGNTIYF. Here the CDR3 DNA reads TGTGCCAGCAGCTTGCCCGGCTCTGGAAACACCATATATTTT.

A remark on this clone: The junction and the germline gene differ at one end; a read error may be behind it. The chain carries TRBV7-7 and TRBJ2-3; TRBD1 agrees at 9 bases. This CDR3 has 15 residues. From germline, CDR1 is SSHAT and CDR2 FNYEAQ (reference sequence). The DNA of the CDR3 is TGTGCTAGCAGCCCCACAGGGGGCTTGACAGATACGCAGTATTTT. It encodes CASSPTGGLTDTQYF.